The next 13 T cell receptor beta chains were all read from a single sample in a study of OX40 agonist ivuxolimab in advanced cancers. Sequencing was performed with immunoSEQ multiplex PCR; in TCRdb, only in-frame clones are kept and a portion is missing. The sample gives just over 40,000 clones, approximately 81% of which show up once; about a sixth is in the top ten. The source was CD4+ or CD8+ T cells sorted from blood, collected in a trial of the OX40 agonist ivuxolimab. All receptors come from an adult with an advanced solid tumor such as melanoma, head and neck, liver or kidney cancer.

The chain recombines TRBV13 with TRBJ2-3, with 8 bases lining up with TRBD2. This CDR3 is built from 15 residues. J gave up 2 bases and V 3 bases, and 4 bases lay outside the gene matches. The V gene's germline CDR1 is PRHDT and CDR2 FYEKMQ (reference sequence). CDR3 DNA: TGTGCCAGCAGCTTTGATAGCGGGACCACAGATACGCAGTATTTT. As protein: CASSFDSGTTDTQYF.

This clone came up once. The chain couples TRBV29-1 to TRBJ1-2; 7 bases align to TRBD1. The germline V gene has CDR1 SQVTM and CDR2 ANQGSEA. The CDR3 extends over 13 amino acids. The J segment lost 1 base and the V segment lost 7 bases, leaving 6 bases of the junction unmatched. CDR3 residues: CSAVQGGNYGYTF. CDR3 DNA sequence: TGCAGCGCCGTCCAGGGGGGTAACTATGGCTACACCTTC.

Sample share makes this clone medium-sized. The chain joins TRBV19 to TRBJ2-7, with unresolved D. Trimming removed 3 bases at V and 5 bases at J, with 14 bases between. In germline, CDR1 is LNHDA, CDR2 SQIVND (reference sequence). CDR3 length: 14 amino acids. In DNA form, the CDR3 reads TGTGCCAGTAGTATTGAGGTTCTCCAGGACGAGCAGTACTTC. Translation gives CASSIEVLQDEQYF.

The CDR3 is CASSLARKEWGYTF. The DNA of the CDR3 is TGTGCCAGCAGCTTAGCCCGGAAGGAGTGGGGCTACACCTTC. The chain combines TRBV7-2 with TRBJ1-2; D unclear. The CDR3 has 14 residues. V lost 0 bases and J lost 8, with 13 bases in between. Per germline, CDR1 SGHTA and CDR2 FQGNSA.

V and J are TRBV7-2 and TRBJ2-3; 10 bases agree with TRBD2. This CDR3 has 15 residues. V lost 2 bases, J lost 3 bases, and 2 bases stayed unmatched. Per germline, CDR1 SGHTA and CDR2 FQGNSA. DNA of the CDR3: TGTGCCAGCAGCTTAAAACTAGCGGGGACAGATACGCAGTATTTT. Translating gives CASSLKLAGTDTQYF.

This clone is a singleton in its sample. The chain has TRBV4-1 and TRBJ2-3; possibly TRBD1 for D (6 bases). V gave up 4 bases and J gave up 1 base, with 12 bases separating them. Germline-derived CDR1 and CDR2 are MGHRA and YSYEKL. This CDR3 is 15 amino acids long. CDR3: CASSLLTGRTDTQYF. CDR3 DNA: TGCGCCAGCAGCCTCCTGACAGGACGCACAGATACGCAGTATTTT.

Written as DNA, the CDR3 is TGTGCCAGCGGCAATCCTCCGGGGGCTAACTATGGCTACACCTTC. Residues: CASGNPPGANYGYTF. The chain couples TRBV7-3 to TRBJ1-2, with D perhaps matching TRBD1 (5 bases). Germline-derived CDR1 and CDR2 are SGHTA and FQGTGA. This CDR3 contains 15 residues. The V end lost 8 bases, the J end lost 0 bases, and 16 bases lay between the germline ends.

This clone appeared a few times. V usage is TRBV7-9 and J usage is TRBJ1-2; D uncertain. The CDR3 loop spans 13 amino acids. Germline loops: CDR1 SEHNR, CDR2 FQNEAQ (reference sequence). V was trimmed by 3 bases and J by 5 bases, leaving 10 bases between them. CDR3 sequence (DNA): TGTGCCAGCAGCTTCAGTTCTGGTTATGGCTACACCTTC. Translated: CASSFSSGYGYTF.

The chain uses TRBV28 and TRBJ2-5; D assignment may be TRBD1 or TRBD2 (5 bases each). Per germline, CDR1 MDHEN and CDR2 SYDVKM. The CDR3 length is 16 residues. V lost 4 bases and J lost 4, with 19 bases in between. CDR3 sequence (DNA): TGTGCCAGCAGTTCAGATTCGGGACGGGCGGGAGAGACCCAGTACTTC. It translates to CASSSDSGRAGETQYF.

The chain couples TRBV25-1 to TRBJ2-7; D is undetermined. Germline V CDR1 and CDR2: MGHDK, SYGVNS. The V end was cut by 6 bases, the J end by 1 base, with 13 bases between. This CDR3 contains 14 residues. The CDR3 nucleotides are TGTGCCAGCAGAACACATGACCATTCCTACGAGCAGTACTTC. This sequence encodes CASRTHDHSYEQYF.

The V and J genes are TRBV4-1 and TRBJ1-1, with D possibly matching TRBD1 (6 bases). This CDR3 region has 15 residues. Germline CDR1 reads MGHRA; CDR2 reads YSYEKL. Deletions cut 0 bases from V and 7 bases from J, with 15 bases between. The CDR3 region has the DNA TGCGCCAGCAGCCAAGACGGCCAGGGGACATTTGAAGCTTTCTTT. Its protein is CASSQDGQGTFEAFF.

The DNA of the CDR3 is TGCGCCAGCAGCCAAGATTACCAGGGGGGCTACGAGCAGTACTTC. It encodes CASSQDYQGGYEQYF. This chain uses TRBV4-3 with TRBJ2-7; maybe TRBD1 (7 bases). Germline CDR1 LGHNA, CDR2 YSLEER. V lost 0 bases to trimming and J lost 3 bases, with 12 bases between them. The CDR3 length is 15 residues.

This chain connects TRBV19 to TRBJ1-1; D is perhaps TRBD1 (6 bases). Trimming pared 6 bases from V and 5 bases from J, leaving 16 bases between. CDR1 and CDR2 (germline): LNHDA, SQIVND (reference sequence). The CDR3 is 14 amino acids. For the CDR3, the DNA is TGTGCCAGTAGGACAGGCCTTCCCCGAACTGAAGCTTTCTTT. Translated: CASRTGLPRTEAFF.